Shown below are 21 T cell receptor beta chains from a single sample sequenced in a study of cytomegalovirus exposure and HLA in healthy donors listed by TCRdb under 2017. Library preparation used the immunoSEQ multiplex PCR assay. TCRdb provides this immuneACCESS table in a form limited to in-frame rearrangements. Some clones are lacking; in checked studies, under half of them reflect an unresolved V gene, and why the rest are absent is not known. The sample profile shows around 200,000 clones; roughly 84% of them were found once. The ten top clones hold approximately 3% of the sample. Material: PBMCs. Every receptor here comes from a woman between 18 and 29 years old in good health and CMV-seropositive.

The rearrangement uses TRBV11-2 and TRBJ1-2; D not resolved. Germline V CDR1 and CDR2: SGHAT, FQNNGV. This CDR3 spans 16 amino acids. The ends were cut back, 1 base at V and 0 bases at J, with 12 bases in the middle. As DNA, the CDR3 is TGTGCCAGCAGCTTAGGGGCGGGCAATTCTAACTATGGCTACACCTTC. It is translated as CASSLGAGNSNYGYTF.

The chain links TRBV4-2 to TRBJ1-5; the D gene is possibly TRBD1 (5 bases). The V gene lost 0 bases and the J gene lost 2 bases, with 11 bases spanning the gap. The CDR3 consists of 16 residues. Germline CDR1 reads LGHNA; CDR2 reads YNFKEQ. CDR3 nucleotide sequence: TGTGCCAGCAGCCAAGATCTTGAAGGGGGCAATCAGCCCCAGCATTTT. Its protein product is CASSQDLEGGNQPQHF.

This clone was observed a single time. The rearrangement joins TRBV2 to TRBJ1-1; D uncertain. There are 13 residues in the CDR3. Germline values: CDR1 SNHLY, CDR2 FYNNEI. With 8 bases removed from V and 1 base from J, the gap between germline ends came to 11 bases. DNA of the CDR3: TGTGCCAGCCGTCGGGGTGAGAACACTGAAGCTTTCTTT. As protein: CASRRGENTEAFF.

This chain connects TRBV2 to TRBJ1-3; no clear D. The CDR3 loop spans 13 amino acids. The V and J ends lost 8 bases and 0 bases respectively, with 8 bases between them. From germline, CDR1 is SNHLY and CDR2 FYNNEI. The CDR3 region is CASSEYSGNTIYF. The CDR3 bases are TGTGCCAGCTCGGAGTACTCTGGAAACACCATATATTTT.

This clone was counted only a few times. J is TRBJ2-3 and V is TRBV5-6, with 7 nucleotides matching TRBD1. The J segment lost 6 bases and the V segment lost 4 bases, leaving 11 bases of the junction unmatched. The germline V gene has CDR1 SGHDT and CDR2 YYEEEE. The CDR3 sequence is 15 residues long. The CDR3 sequence is CASSPRTGRLDTQYF. CDR3 nucleotides: TGTGCCAGCAGCCCGCGGACAGGTCGGTTGGATACGCAGTATTTT.

This clone showed up many times. The chain joins TRBV5-1 to TRBJ1-5, with D hard to call. Germline V lookup: CDR1 SGHRS, CDR2 YFSETQ. CDR3 length equals 15 residues. The V end lost 4 bases, the J end lost 2 bases, and 13 bases lay between the germline ends. CDR3 sequence reads: CASSADGQGNQPQHF. CDR3 in DNA: TGCGCCAGCAGCGCCGACGGTCAGGGCAATCAGCCCCAGCATTTT.

V is TRBV5-1 and J is TRBJ1-2; no firm D call. The ends were cut back, 3 bases at V and 2 bases at J, with 20 bases in the middle. The CDR3 extends over 17 amino acids. The V gene's germline CDR1 is SGHRS and CDR2 YFSETQ. The CDR3 DNA reads TGCGCCAGCAGCTCCGATCCGGGATCCCTATTGAACTATGGCTACACCTTC. It codes for CASSSDPGSLLNYGYTF. Variable domain in full (rest from reference TRBV5-1 and TRBJ1-2): KAGVTQTPRYLIKTRGQQVTLSCSPISGHRSVSWYQQTPGQGLQFLFEYFSETQRNKGNFPGRFSGRQFSNSRSEMNVSTLELGDSALYLCASSSDPGSLLNYGYTFGSGTRLTVV.

V usage is TRBV5-4 and J usage is TRBJ1-6; D remains ambiguous. From germline, CDR1 is SGHNT and CDR2 YYREEE (reference sequence). V was shortened by 2 bases and J by 6 bases, with 18 bases between the two germline ends. The CDR3 contains 17 residues. In DNA form, the CDR3 reads TGTGCCAGCAGCTTTGGCCGGGGTGGGCAGGCTAATTCACCCCTCCACTTT. Protein sequence: CASSFGRGGQANSPLHF. The full variable domain, its missing parts supplied by reference TRBV5-4 and TRBJ1-6, is ETGVTQSPTHLIKTRGQQVTLRCSSQSGHNTVSWYQQALGQGPQFIFQYYREEENGRGNFPPRFSGLQFPNYSSELNVNALELDDSALYLCASSFGRGGQANSPLHFGNGTRLTVT.

The chain carries TRBV25-1 and TRBJ1-6, with 7 bases that match TRBD1. J gave up 6 bases and V 9 bases, and 5 bases lay outside the gene matches. Germline lookup yields CDR1 MGHDK and CDR2 SYGVNS. The CDR3 is 13 residues long. The CDR3 DNA reads TGTGCCAGTAGGGACAGCGCTAATTCACCCCTCCACTTT. This gives the protein CASRDSANSPLHF.

V and J are TRBV7-2 and TRBJ1-5, with 9 bases fitting TRBD1. The J segment lost 7 bases and the V segment lost 1 base, leaving 5 bases of the junction unmatched. Germline V CDR1 and CDR2: SGHTA, FQGNSA. This CDR3 region has 15 residues. This CDR3 is CASSLGQGVGQPQHF. The CDR3 DNA reads as TGTGCCAGCAGCTTAGGACAGGGGGTGGGGCAGCCCCAGCATTTT.

The CDR3 sequence is CASSYSARGGTDTQYF. CDR3 in DNA: TGTGCCAGCAGTTACTCGGCCAGGGGTGGCACAGATACGCAGTATTTT. The rearrangement links TRBV6-6 to TRBJ2-3, with D maybe TRBD1 (6 bases). Trimming removed 0 bases at V and 1 base at J, with 11 bases between. The CDR3 spans 16 residues. Germline loops: CDR1 MNHNY, CDR2 SVGAGI (reference sequence).

The table lists this clone with a count of one. V and J are TRBV15 and TRBJ1-2, with TRBD1 matching 9 bases. The CDR3 spans 15 residues. Germline assignment: CDR1 LNHNV and CDR2 YYDKDF (reference sequence). Trimming at V came to 7 bases and at J to 4 bases, leaving 10 bases not matched to a gene. For the CDR3, the DNA is TGTGCCACCACAACCAGGACAGGGGCGTTCTATGGCTACACCTTC. It codes for CATTTRTGAFYGYTF.

This chain joins TRBV5-1 and TRBJ1-2; 10 positions agree with TRBD1. The germline V gene has CDR1 SGHRS and CDR2 YFSETQ. The CDR3 runs to 15 residues. With 0 bases clipped from V and 4 bases from J, the junction kept 3 bases outside the gene matches. The CDR3 DNA follows: TGCGCCAGCAGCTTGGACGGGACAGGGGCCTATGGCTACACCTTC. It translates to CASSLDGTGAYGYTF. Variable domain in full (rest from reference TRBV5-1 and TRBJ1-2): KAGVTQTPRYLIKTRGQQVTLSCSPISGHRSVSWYQQTPGQGLQFLFEYFSETQRNKGNFPGRFSGRQFSNSRSEMNVSTLELGDSALYLCASSLDGTGAYGYTFGSGTRLTVV.

The rearrangement links TRBV27 to TRBJ1-2, with D maybe TRBD1 (6 bases). Trimming shortened V by 1 base and J by 7 bases, and 13 bases separated the two germline ends. Per germline, CDR1 MNHEY and CDR2 SMNVEV (reference sequence). There are 14 residues in the CDR3. The CDR3 DNA sequence: TGTGCCAGCAGTTTATACAGGGATGGAGGTGGCTACACCTTC. Translating gives CASSLYRDGGGYTF.

The chain is built from TRBV5-1 and TRBJ1-1; TRBD1 matches at 9 bases. J lost 4 bases, V lost 4 bases, and 5 bases had no gene match. Germline V lookup: CDR1 SGHRS, CDR2 YFSETQ. This CDR3 contains 14 residues. CDR3 sequence: CASSMTGGGTEAFF. The CDR3 nucleotides are TGCGCCAGCAGCATGACAGGGGGAGGCACTGAAGCTTTCTTT.

V is TRBV6-6 and J is TRBJ1-5, with TRBD1 matching over 9 bases. Looked up from germline, CDR1 is MNHNY and CDR2 is SVGAGI (reference sequence). This CDR3 has 15 residues. V gave up 7 bases and J gave up 6 bases; unmatched junction bases: 10. CDR3 nucleotides: TGTGCCAGCACCCCAGGACAGGGGAGGGGTCAGCCCCAGCATTTT. Translated: CASTPGQGRGQPQHF.

The J gene is TRBJ1-1, the V gene TRBV7-3, with 7 positions matching TRBD1. The CDR3 is 13 residues long. V lost 2 bases, J lost 11 bases, and 8 bases stayed unmatched. Germline V CDR1 and CDR2: SGHTA, FQGTGA. The CDR3 bases are TGTGCCAGCAGCTTATTGACAGGGCAAATGGCTTTCTTT. It encodes CASSLLTGQMAFF.

The chain couples TRBV11-2 to TRBJ2-7; 7 positions match TRBD2. V dropped 1 base and J dropped 2; count of bases not matched to a gene: 8. CDR3 length: 16 residues. Germline assignment: CDR1 SGHAT and CDR2 FQNNGV. The CDR3 coding sequence is TGTGCCAGCAGCTTAGTGGGGGGGGGACGTGCCTACGAGCAGTACTTC. The encoded protein is CASSLVGGGRAYEQYF.

The genes are TRBV11-3 and TRBJ2-1; perhaps TRBD1 as D (5 bases). The CDR3 has 12 amino acids. The V gene's germline CDR1 is SGHNT and CDR2 YENEEA. The V end lost 0 bases, the J end lost 13 bases, and 10 bases lay between the germline ends. CDR3 nucleotide sequence: TGTGCCAGCAGCTTAGATAACAGGCTCCAGTTCTTC. It translates to CASSLDNRLQFF.

The rearrangement uses TRBV9 and TRBJ1-2; D not resolved. V was shortened by 7 bases and J by 13 bases, with 11 bases between the two germline ends. The length of the CDR3 is 9 residues. Germline V gene data show CDR1 as SGDLS and CDR2 as YYNGEE. CDR3: CASGQDGTF. In DNA form, the CDR3 reads TGTGCCAGCGGGCAGGATGGCACCTTC.

V is TRBV6-5 and J is TRBJ2-1, with 12 nucleotides matching TRBD2. The V gene end was trimmed by 6 bases and the J gene end by 8 bases; junction bases not matched to a gene: 8. CDR1 is MNHEY and CDR2 is SVGAGI in the germline V gene. This CDR3 has 15 residues. The DNA for the CDR3 is TGTGCCAGCAGGATAACTAGCGGGGGGTGGGATGAGCAGTTCTTC. Translated: CASRITSGGWDEQFF.